These 5 T cell receptor beta chains were sequenced from one sample in a study of beta chain features in type 1 diabetes (dated by TCRdb to 2016 to 2019). The method was the immunoSEQ multiplex PCR assay. All of the isolated RNA was reverse transcribed with the High Capacity cDNA Reverse Transcription Kit, so expressed TCRB transcripts were sequenced. As stored in TCRdb, this immuneACCESS dataset retains in-frame rearrangements with V and J assigned. A fraction of the clones does not appear; measured against another copy, unresolved V genes explain less than half of the discrepancy, and the remainder lacks a known reason. This sample gives 550,000 to 850,000 clones in total; 10% to 15% of them show up just once. About 0.02% of the sample comes from the top ten. No cognate antigen is known for these TCRs. The paper's findings and limits, for the study overall: Type 1 diabetes patients showed a moderate but significant shortening of TCRB CDR3 length in all four CD4+ subsets.

Material for sequencing was naive CD4+ T cells from blood. Sample cell subset or site, as interpreted from the label and publication: true naive CD4+ T cells. These receptors were obtained from a man younger than 35 with type 1 diabetes.

This clone was observed a few times. The V gene is TRBV7-2, the J gene TRBJ2-7; D may be TRBD2 (5 bases). CDR3 length: 15 residues. V was cut by 1 base and J by 4 bases, with 14 bases left in between. Germline CDR1 is SGHTA and CDR2 is FQGNSA. The CDR3 bases are TGTGCCAGCAGCTTAGGCGAGCGGACCACATACGAGCAGTACTTC. Its protein is CASSLGERTTYEQYF.

This clone has only a few counts. V usage is TRBV7-2 and J usage is TRBJ1-4; D gene ambiguous. V lost 2 bases and J 4 bases, leaving 14 bases between the germline ends. The CDR3 sequence is 16 residues long. Per the germline V gene, CDR1 is SGHTA and CDR2 is FQGNSA. In DNA, the CDR3 is TGTGCCAGCAGCTTAAATTCCCCCAGCAATAATGAAAAACTGTTTTTT. Its translation is CASSLNSPSNNEKLFF.

This clone has more than one count but fewer than ten. The V gene is TRBV7-2, the J gene TRBJ2-1; weak D call: TRBD2 (6 bases). The CDR3 extends over 15 amino acids. V was trimmed by 0 bases and J by 7 bases, leaving 13 bases between them. The V gene's germline CDR1 is SGHTA and CDR2 FQGNSA. The CDR3 DNA reads TGTGCCAGCAGCTTAGCGCCGGCTGGGGGGAATGAGCAGTTCTTC. Translation: CASSLAPAGGNEQFF.

The chain joins TRBV29-1 to TRBJ2-1, with D perhaps TRBD2 (6 bases). Germline assignment: CDR1 SQVTM and CDR2 ANQGSEA. The CDR3 length is 12 residues. V gave up 6 bases and J gave up 8 bases, with 14 bases separating them. The CDR3 loop reads CSVGGSGDEQFF. The CDR3 bases are TGCAGCGTGGGGGGTAGCGGAGATGAGCAGTTCTTC.

The gene calls are TRBV12-5 and TRBJ2-2; 7 bases fit TRBD1. The CDR3 sequence is 15 residues long. The ends lost 6 bases at V and 7 bases at J; junction bases unmatched: 11. Germline values: CDR1 LGHNT, CDR2 FRNRAP. CDR3 DNA sequence: TGTGCTAGTGGCAACCAAGGGGGCTATCACGGGGAGCTGTTTTTT. It codes for CASGNQGGYHGELFF.